This T cell receptor (beta chain) was sequenced for a study of neurological immune-mediated disorders. Each sequencing run yielded over 190 million TCR-beta sequences from 15-18 subjects. TCRdb reprocessed the 5' RACE reads via MiXCR and lists one record per CDR3 protein. In the table there are over 50,000 distinct CDR3 sequences, 5.2% of which are singletons. Overall study findings and caveats: HTLV-1-associated myelopathy had the most TCR clonal expansion, while multiple sclerosis had the least, a level that fell below healthy controls.

This clonotype was seen many times. Antigen unknown. The CDR3 runs to 14 residues. Germline-derived CDR1 and CDR2 are SGHRS and YFSETQ. Trimming cost V 2 bases and J 4 bases; bases outside gene matches: 3. J is TRBJ1-2 and V is TRBV5-1, with 9 bases aligning to TRBD1. The material sequenced was PBMCs. The sequence derives from a human donor with multiple sclerosis. The donor label of this sample is uncertain. The CDR3 region is CASSFSDRGYGYTF. In DNA, the CDR3 is TGCGCCAGCAGCTTCTCGGACAGGGGCTATGGCTACACCTTC.